This T cell receptor (beta chain) was sequenced for a study of blood T cell repertoires in COVID-19. Whole-study context: The United States, Italy and Spain were the sources of the acute and convalescent COVID-19 samples.

This clone was counted many times. In the source study's methods: The assay estimated nucleated cells by amplifying reference gene primers. Method: immunoSEQ multiplex PCR; TCRdb's copy keeps in-frame clones and lacks some. V and J calls and clone size come straight from that table; D and trimming were deduced from the DNA. The top ten hold about two fifths of the sample, which has around 53,000 clones, 77% seen once. Material for sequencing was peripheral blood. The clonotype originates from an older man with active or convalescent COVID-19.

CDR3 DNA sequence: TGTGCCAGCAGTTATGGCGGCATGAACTACGAGCAGTACTTC. Its translation is CASSYGGMNYEQYF. The chain recombines TRBV6-5 with TRBJ2-7; no definite D call. The CDR3 loop spans 14 amino acids. Germline CDR1 is MNHEY and CDR2 is SVGAGI. Trimming took 3 bases from V and 3 from J, leaving 12 bases between them.